Listed below are T cell receptor beta chains from one sample, sequenced in a study of blood T cell repertoires in COVID-19. Produced via immunoSEQ multiplex PCR; TCRdb's table is partial and in-frame only. The repertoire holds about 67,000 clones, about 89% seen once, with around 8% in the top ten. Sequenced material: peripheral blood. The source is a man aged 50-59 years with active COVID-19. CDR3s include the opening cysteine and the closing phenylalanine or tryptophan. The order of the fields is CDR3 DNA, CDR3 protein, D gene, clone size, J gene, V gene. A D gene is named only where the DNA matches it firmly. Expanded clones are given a class, and other clones once, few, many or no size at all.

CDR3 DNA: TGTGCCAGTAGTAAGAGGACAGGGGACCTATCTGGGGCCAACGTCCTGACTTTC
CDR3 protein: CASSKRTGDLSGANVLTF
D gene: TRBD1
clone size: -
J gene: TRBJ2-6
V gene: TRBV19

CDR3 DNA: TGTGCCAGCTCACGAGACAGGAACAATGAGCAGTTCTTC
CDR3 protein: CASSRDRNNEQFF
D gene: -
clone size: -
J gene: TRBJ2-1
V gene: TRBV18

CDR3 DNA: TGCGCCAGCAGCTTGGACCTAGCGGGATCCTACGAGCAGTACTTC
CDR3 protein: CASSLDLAGSYEQYF
D gene: TRBD2
clone size: -
J gene: TRBJ2-7
V gene: TRBV5-1

CDR3 DNA: TGTGCCAGCAGCCGCTCGGGATCAACTAATGAAAAACTGTTTTTT
CDR3 protein: CASSRSGSTNEKLFF
D gene: -
clone size: -
J gene: TRBJ1-4
V gene: TRBV7-2

CDR3 DNA: TGTGCCAGCATCCACGGGGGGCCCGAATCGTCCTATGGCTACACCTTC
CDR3 protein: CASIHGGPESSYGYTF
D gene: -
clone size: -
J gene: TRBJ1-2
V gene: TRBV5-4

CDR3 DNA: TGCGCCAGCAGCCGCTCAGGTGCAGGGAGGGATTCACCCCTCCACTTT
CDR3 protein: CASSRSGAGRDSPLHF
D gene: -
clone size: -
J gene: TRBJ1-6
V gene: TRBV4-3

CDR3 DNA: TGTGCCAGCTCACCCCCCCCTGGACGCGCGGGGGAAAAACTGTTTTTT
CDR3 protein: CASSPPPGRAGEKLFF
D gene: -
clone size: once
J gene: TRBJ1-4
V gene: TRBV18

CDR3 DNA: TGTGCCAGCAGCTTAGCCCAGGGGAAGAGGGGCACTGAAGCTTTCTTT
CDR3 protein: CASSLAQGKRGTEAFF
D gene: -
clone size: once
J gene: TRBJ1-1
V gene: TRBV11-2

CDR3 DNA: TGTGCCAGCAGCTTAGCCAGTGAGGGGGTAGAGACCCAGTACTTC
CDR3 protein: CASSLASEGVETQYF
D gene: -
clone size: once
J gene: TRBJ2-5
V gene: TRBV5-6

CDR3 DNA: TGTGCCAGCGTGGGAGTAAATGGAGGCTACACCTTC
CDR3 protein: CASVGVNGGYTF
D gene: -
clone size: once
J gene: TRBJ1-2
V gene: TRBV27

CDR3 DNA: TGTGCCACCAGTGGTCACACAGATACGCAGTATTTT
CDR3 protein: CATSGHTDTQYF
D gene: -
clone size: -
J gene: TRBJ2-3
V gene: TRBV24-1

CDR3 DNA: TGTGCCAGCAGTTTACAGGTCATGAACACTGAAGCTTTCTTT
CDR3 protein: CASSLQVMNTEAFF
D gene: -
clone size: -
J gene: TRBJ1-1
V gene: TRBV7-8

CDR3 DNA: TGTGCCAGCAGTTACTCGAGGGTAGACAGGGGCTCACCCCTCCACTTT
CDR3 protein: CASSYSRVDRGSPLHF
D gene: TRBD1
clone size: -
J gene: TRBJ1-6
V gene: TRBV6-5

CDR3 DNA: TGTGCCAGCAGCCCCGAGGGGCTAGCGGGAGATTTACACTTC
CDR3 protein: CASSPEGLAGDLHF
D gene: TRBD2
clone size: -
J gene: TRBJ2-7
V gene: TRBV3-1/TRBV3-2

CDR3 DNA: TGTGCCAGCTCACCACTGAGGACTAGCGGGAGTCTGGATTTCACAGATACGCAGTATTTT
CDR3 protein: CASSPLRTSGSLDFTDTQYF
D gene: TRBD2
clone size: -
J gene: TRBJ2-3
V gene: TRBV18

CDR3 DNA: TGTGCCAGCAGTGAAGCGCTCGGGTCCTGGAGGACTTCACCCCTCCACTTT
CDR3 protein: CASSEALGSWRTSPLHF
D gene: -
clone size: -
J gene: TRBJ1-6
V gene: TRBV6-1

CDR3 DNA: TGTGCCTGGTCACAGGGGCCCAGTGGGGAAAAACTGTTTTTT
CDR3 protein: CAWSQGPSGEKLFF
D gene: TRBD1
clone size: -
J gene: TRBJ1-4
V gene: TRBV30

CDR3 DNA: TGTGCCTGGAGTGTCAGGGGCCAGACCACAGATACGCAGTATTTT
CDR3 protein: CAWSVRGQTTDTQYF
D gene: -
clone size: -
J gene: TRBJ2-3
V gene: TRBV30

CDR3 DNA: TGTGCCAGCAGCCCGAGACAGGGGGTGCAAGAGACCCAGTACTTC
CDR3 protein: CASSPRQGVQETQYF
D gene: TRBD1
clone size: -
J gene: TRBJ2-5
V gene: TRBV5-4

CDR3 DNA: TGTGCCAGCTCAATGAGAGGAGGACAGCCCCAGCATTTT
CDR3 protein: CASSMRGGQPQHF
D gene: -
clone size: few
J gene: TRBJ1-5
V gene: TRBV18

CDR3 DNA: TGCGCCAGCAGCCAGTCGGTTAGCGGGGAGGATGAGCAGTTCTTC
CDR3 protein: CASSQSVSGEDEQFF
D gene: TRBD2
clone size: -
J gene: TRBJ2-1
V gene: TRBV4-3

CDR3 DNA: TGTGCCAGCAGTTTTACAGGATCGTATAGCAATCAGCCCCAGCATTTT
CDR3 protein: CASSFTGSYSNQPQHF
D gene: -
clone size: once
J gene: TRBJ1-5
V gene: TRBV28

CDR3 DNA: TGTGCCACCAGAGGACCGGGGGAGACCCAGTACTTC
CDR3 protein: CATRGPGETQYF
D gene: -
clone size: -
J gene: TRBJ2-5
V gene: TRBV24-1

CDR3 DNA: TGTGCCAGCTCAGGACTAGCGGGAGGTACCCCCCCTGAGCAGTTCTTC
CDR3 protein: CASSGLAGGTPPEQFF
D gene: TRBD2
clone size: -
J gene: TRBJ2-1
V gene: TRBV18

CDR3 DNA: TGCGCCAGCAGCCAAGACATCGGGACAGGGGGGCTTTATGGCTACACCTTC
CDR3 protein: CASSQDIGTGGLYGYTF
D gene: TRBD1
clone size: -
J gene: TRBJ1-2
V gene: TRBV4-3

CDR3 DNA: TGCGCCAGCAGCGACGGGGACAGCAGGAACGAGCAGTACTTC
CDR3 protein: CASSDGDSRNEQYF
D gene: TRBD1
clone size: -
J gene: TRBJ2-7
V gene: TRBV5-1

CDR3 DNA: TGTGCCAGCAGCACGCGGGACCGAGACAGCTATGGCTACACCTTC
CDR3 protein: CASSTRDRDSYGYTF
D gene: -
clone size: -
J gene: TRBJ1-2
V gene: TRBV5-4

CDR3 DNA: TGTGCCAGTCAACCACTTCAGGGTTCTGGGGCCAACGTCCTGACTTTC
CDR3 protein: CASQPLQGSGANVLTF
D gene: -
clone size: -
J gene: TRBJ2-6
V gene: TRBV19

CDR3 DNA: TGTGCCAGCAGCTCAGGGCCGGGAGCGGTGCGAGGCTACACCTTC
CDR3 protein: CASSSGPGAVRGYTF
D gene: -
clone size: -
J gene: TRBJ1-2
V gene: TRBV3-1/TRBV3-2

CDR3 DNA: TGCGCCAGCAGCCAATCGGCAGGGGGTCGGCAGCCCCAGCATTTT
CDR3 protein: CASSQSAGGRQPQHF
D gene: TRBD1
clone size: few
J gene: TRBJ1-5
V gene: TRBV4-1

CDR3 DNA: TGTGCCAGCAGTTACTCGACCAGGGGCTCTGGAAACACCATATATTTT
CDR3 protein: CASSYSTRGSGNTIYF
D gene: -
clone size: once
J gene: TRBJ1-3
V gene: TRBV6-6

CDR3 DNA: TGTGCCAGCAGTGTAGTAGACTCCAACGAGCAGTACTTC
CDR3 protein: CASSVVDSNEQYF
D gene: -
clone size: -
J gene: TRBJ2-7
V gene: TRBV25-1

CDR3 DNA: TGTGCCAGCAGTCCCCGGACAGGGGGAGAGACCCAGTACTTC
CDR3 protein: CASSPRTGGETQYF
D gene: TRBD1
clone size: -
J gene: TRBJ2-5
V gene: TRBV27

CDR3 DNA: TGCGCCAGCAGCTTGGTGGTGACGGGGAACACTGAAGCTTTCTTT
CDR3 protein: CASSLVVTGNTEAFF
D gene: -
clone size: -
J gene: TRBJ1-1
V gene: TRBV5-1

CDR3 DNA: TGTGCCAGCAGTTACTCACCGGCGGAGAACACTGAAGCTTTCTTT
CDR3 protein: CASSYSPAENTEAFF
D gene: -
clone size: -
J gene: TRBJ1-1
V gene: TRBV6-2/TRBV6-3

CDR3 DNA: TGTGCCAGCAGCTTAACTGGCCCGAACACTGAAGCTTTCTTT
CDR3 protein: CASSLTGPNTEAFF
D gene: -
clone size: -
J gene: TRBJ1-1
V gene: TRBV7-3

CDR3 DNA: TGTGCCACCAGTGATACTCGGCGGGGCTCTGGAAACACCATATATTTT
CDR3 protein: CATSDTRRGSGNTIYF
D gene: -
clone size: -
J gene: TRBJ1-3
V gene: TRBV24-1

CDR3 DNA: TGTGCCAGCAGTTGGACAAGAACCGGGGAGCTGTTTTTT
CDR3 protein: CASSWTRTGELFF
D gene: -
clone size: -
J gene: TRBJ2-2
V gene: TRBV6-5

CDR3 DNA: TGTGCCATCTCGCGTGGGGGCAGAGAGACCCAGTACTTC
CDR3 protein: CAISRGGRETQYF
D gene: -
clone size: -
J gene: TRBJ2-5
V gene: TRBV2

CDR3 DNA: TGTGCCAGCTCACCAGACAGGGGGGCTGAGCAGTTCTTC
CDR3 protein: CASSPDRGAEQFF
D gene: TRBD1
clone size: -
J gene: TRBJ2-1
V gene: TRBV18

CDR3 DNA: TGTGCCAGCACCTCGGACAGGACCTACACTGAAGCTTTCTTT
CDR3 protein: CASTSDRTYTEAFF
D gene: TRBD1
clone size: -
J gene: TRBJ1-1
V gene: TRBV7-2

CDR3 DNA: TGTGCCAGCAGCCCCGGGGGATTCTCCTCCTACGAGCAGTACTTC
CDR3 protein: CASSPGGFSSYEQYF
D gene: -
clone size: -
J gene: TRBJ2-7
V gene: TRBV6-6

CDR3 DNA: TGCGCCAGCAGCTTGGAGGGGTTTGGCACAGATACGCAGTATTTT
CDR3 protein: CASSLEGFGTDTQYF
D gene: -
clone size: -
J gene: TRBJ2-3
V gene: TRBV5-1